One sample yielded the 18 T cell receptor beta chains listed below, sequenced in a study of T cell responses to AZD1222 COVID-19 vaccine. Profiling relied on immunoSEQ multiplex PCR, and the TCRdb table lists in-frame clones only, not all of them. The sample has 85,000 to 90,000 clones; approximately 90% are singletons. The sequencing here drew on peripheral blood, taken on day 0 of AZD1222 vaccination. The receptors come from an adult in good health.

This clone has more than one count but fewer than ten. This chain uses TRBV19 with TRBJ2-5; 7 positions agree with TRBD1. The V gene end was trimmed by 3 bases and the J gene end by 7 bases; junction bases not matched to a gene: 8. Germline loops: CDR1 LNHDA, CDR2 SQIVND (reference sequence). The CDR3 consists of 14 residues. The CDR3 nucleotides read TGTGCCAGTAGTATGGTGGGACAGTTCGGGACCCAGTACTTC. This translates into CASSMVGQFGTQYF.

The CDR3 DNA is TGTGCCTGGAGTATAGGACAGGGTGGTATCACCGGGGAGCTGTTTTTT. Its protein product is CAWSIGQGGITGELFF. V gene TRBV30 combines with J gene TRBJ2-2; 8 bases align to TRBD1. J gave up 4 bases and V 2 bases, and 9 bases lay outside the gene matches. The CDR3 totals 16 residues. From germline, CDR1 is GTSNPN and CDR2 SVGIG (reference sequence).

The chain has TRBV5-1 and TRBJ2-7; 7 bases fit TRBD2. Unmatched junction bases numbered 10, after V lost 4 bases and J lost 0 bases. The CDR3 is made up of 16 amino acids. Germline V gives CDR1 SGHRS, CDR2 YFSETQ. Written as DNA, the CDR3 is TGCGCCAGCAGCCCGGGAGGCCGGCAAAGCTCCTACGAGCAGTACTTC. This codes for CASSPGGRQSSYEQYF.

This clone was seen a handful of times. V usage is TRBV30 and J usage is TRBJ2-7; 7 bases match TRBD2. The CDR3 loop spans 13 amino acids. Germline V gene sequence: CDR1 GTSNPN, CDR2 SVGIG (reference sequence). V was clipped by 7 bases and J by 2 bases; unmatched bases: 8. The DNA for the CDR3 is TGTGCCTTCCTCAGGGAGGGGACCTACGAGCAGTACTTC. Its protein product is CAFLREGTYEQYF.

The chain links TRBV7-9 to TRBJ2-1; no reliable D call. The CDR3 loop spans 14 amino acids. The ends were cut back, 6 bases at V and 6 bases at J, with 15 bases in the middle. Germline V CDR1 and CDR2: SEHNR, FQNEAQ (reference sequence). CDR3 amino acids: CASSPRADFNEQFF. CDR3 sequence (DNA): TGTGCCAGCAGTCCACGGGCCGATTTCAATGAGCAGTTCTTC.

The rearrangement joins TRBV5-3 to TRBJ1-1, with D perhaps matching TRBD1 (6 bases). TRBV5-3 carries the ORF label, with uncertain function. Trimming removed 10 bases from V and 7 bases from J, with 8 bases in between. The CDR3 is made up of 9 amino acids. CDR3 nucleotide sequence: TGTGCCCTAGGGGGTGAAGCTTTCTTT. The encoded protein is CALGGEAFF.

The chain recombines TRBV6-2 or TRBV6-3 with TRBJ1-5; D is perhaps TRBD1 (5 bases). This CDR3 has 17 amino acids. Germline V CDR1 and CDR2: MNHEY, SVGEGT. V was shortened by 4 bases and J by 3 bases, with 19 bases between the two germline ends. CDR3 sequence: CASSSIQGVGNNQPQHF. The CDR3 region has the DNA TGTGCCAGCAGTTCCATCCAGGGTGTGGGGAACAATCAGCCCCAGCATTTT.

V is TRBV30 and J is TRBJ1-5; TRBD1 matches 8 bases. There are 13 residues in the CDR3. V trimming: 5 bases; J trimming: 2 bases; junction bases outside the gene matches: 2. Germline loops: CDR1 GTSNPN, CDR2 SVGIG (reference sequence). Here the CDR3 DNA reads TGTGCCTGGGACAGGGGAGGCAATCAGCCCCAGCATTTT. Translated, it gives CAWDRGGNQPQHF.

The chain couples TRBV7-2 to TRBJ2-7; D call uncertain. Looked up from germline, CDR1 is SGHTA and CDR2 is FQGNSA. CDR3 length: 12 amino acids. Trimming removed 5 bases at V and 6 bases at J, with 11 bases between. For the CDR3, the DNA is TGTGCCAGCAGCCTGCGCGATGGCGAGCAGTACTTC. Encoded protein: CASSLRDGEQYF.

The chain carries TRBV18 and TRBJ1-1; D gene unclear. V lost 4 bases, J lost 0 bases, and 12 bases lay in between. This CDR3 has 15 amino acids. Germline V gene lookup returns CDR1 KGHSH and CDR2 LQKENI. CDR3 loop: CASSLFSLVNTEAFF. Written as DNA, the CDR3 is TGTGCCAGCTCACTATTCTCTCTTGTGAACACTGAAGCTTTCTTT.

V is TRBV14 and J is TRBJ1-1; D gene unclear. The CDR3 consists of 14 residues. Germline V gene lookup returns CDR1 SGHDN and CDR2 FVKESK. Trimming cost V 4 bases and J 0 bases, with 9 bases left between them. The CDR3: CASSLAGMNTEAFF. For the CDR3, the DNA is TGTGCCAGCAGCCTTGCTGGGATGAACACTGAAGCTTTCTTT. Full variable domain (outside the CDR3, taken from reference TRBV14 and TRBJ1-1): EAGVTQFPSHSVIEKGQTVTLRCDPISGHDNLYWYRRVMGKEIKFLLHFVKESKQDESGMPNNRFLAERTGGTYSTLKVQPAELEDSGVYFCASSLAGMNTEAFFGQGTRLTVV.

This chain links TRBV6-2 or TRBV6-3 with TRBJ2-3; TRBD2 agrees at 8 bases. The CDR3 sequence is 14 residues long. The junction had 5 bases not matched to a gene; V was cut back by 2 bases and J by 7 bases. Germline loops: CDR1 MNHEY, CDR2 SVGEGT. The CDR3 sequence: CASSYGLAQYTQYF. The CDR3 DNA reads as TGTGCCAGCAGTTACGGACTAGCCCAATATACGCAGTATTTT.

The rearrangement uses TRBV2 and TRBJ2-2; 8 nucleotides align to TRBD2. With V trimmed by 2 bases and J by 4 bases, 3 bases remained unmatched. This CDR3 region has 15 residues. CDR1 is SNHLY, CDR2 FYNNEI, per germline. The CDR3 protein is CASSENGRATGELFF. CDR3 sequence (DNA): TGTGCCAGCAGTGAAAACGGGAGGGCCACCGGGGAGCTGTTTTTT.

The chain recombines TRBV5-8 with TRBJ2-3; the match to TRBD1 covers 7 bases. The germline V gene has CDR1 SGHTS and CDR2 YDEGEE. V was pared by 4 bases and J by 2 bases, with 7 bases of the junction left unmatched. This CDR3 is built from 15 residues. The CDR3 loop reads CASSHGQVFTDTQYF. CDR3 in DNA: TGTGCCAGCAGCCATGGACAGGTTTTCACAGATACGCAGTATTTT.

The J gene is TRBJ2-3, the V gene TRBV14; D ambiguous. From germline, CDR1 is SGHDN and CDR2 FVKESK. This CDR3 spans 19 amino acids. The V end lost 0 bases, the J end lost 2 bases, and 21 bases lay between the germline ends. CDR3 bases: TGTGCCAGCAGCCAAGATCCCGTCCTCGCGGCCGGCTACACAGATACGCAGTATTTT. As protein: CASSQDPVLAAGYTDTQYF.

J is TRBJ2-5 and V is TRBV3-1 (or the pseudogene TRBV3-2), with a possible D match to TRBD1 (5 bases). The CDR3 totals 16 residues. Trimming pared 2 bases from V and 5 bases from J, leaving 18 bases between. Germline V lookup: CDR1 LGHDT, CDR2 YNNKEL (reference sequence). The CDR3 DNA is TGTGCCAGCAGCCAAATTTCGCAGGGCTCCGTGGAGACCCAGTACTTC. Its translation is CASSQISQGSVETQYF.

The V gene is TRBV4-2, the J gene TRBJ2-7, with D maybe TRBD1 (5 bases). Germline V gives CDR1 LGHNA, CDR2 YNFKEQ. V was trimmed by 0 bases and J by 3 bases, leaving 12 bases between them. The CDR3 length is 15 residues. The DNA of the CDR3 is TGTGCCAGCAGCCAAGAGGCAGGGTTTAGCTACGAGCAGTACTTC. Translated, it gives CASSQEAGFSYEQYF.

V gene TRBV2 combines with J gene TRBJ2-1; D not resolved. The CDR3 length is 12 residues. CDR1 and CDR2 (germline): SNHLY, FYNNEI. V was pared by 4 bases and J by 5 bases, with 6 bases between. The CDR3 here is CASSGWDNEQFF. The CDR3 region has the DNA TGTGCCAGCAGTGGGTGGGACAATGAGCAGTTCTTC. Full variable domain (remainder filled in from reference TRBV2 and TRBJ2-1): EPEVTQTPSHQVTQMGQEVILRCVPISNHLYFYWYRQILGQKVEFLVSFYNNEISEKSEIFDDQFSVERPDGSNFTLKIRSTKLEDSAMYFCASSGWDNEQFFGPGTRLTVL.